The 24 T cell receptor beta chains presented below share a single source sample, sequenced in a study of shared clonotypes between healthy human individuals. Only in-frame clones appear in the TCRdb table, and some are missing; sequencing was by immunoSEQ multiplex PCR. Of approximately 2.4 million clones in the sample, roughly 95% were seen once. The sequencing sample was made of naive CD4+ T cells sorted from blood. Subset denoted: CD45RA+ positively selected. Receptors were obtained from a man younger than 35 in good health.

The CDR3 DNA sequence: TGCGCCAGCAGCTTGAGGGCCCAAGAGACCCAGTACTTC. Translation gives CASSLRAQETQYF. The chain couples TRBV5-1 to TRBJ2-5; D remains unclear. The CDR3 covers 13 residues. Germline CDR1 and CDR2: SGHRS and YFSETQ. Trimming left V 1 base short and J 1 base short, with 5 bases between.

The rearrangement joins TRBV25-1 to TRBJ2-7; 9 bases align to TRBD2. Germline CDR1 reads MGHDK; CDR2 reads SYGVNS. CDR3 size: 13 residues. The ends lost 6 bases at V and 1 base at J; junction bases unmatched: 1. The CDR3 sequence: CASSLAGSYEQYF. For the CDR3, the DNA is TGTGCCAGCAGCCTAGCGGGATCCTACGAGCAGTACTTC.

The chain joins TRBV15 to TRBJ2-2; TRBD2 matches at 13 bases. Trimming at V came to 6 bases and at J to 1 base, leaving 2 bases not matched to a gene. The CDR3 extends over 16 amino acids. CDR1 is LNHNV and CDR2 is YYDKDF in the germline V gene (reference sequence). CDR3 sequence (DNA): TGTGCCACCAGGACTAGCGGGAGGATGAACACCGGGGAGCTGTTTTTT. Amino acids: CATRTSGRMNTGELFF.

J is TRBJ2-5 and V is TRBV5-1; TRBD2 matches at 7 bases. The CDR3 runs to 16 residues. The junction had 10 bases not matched to a gene; V was cut back by 0 bases and J by 5 bases. Germline CDR1 SGHRS, CDR2 YFSETQ. The CDR3 region has the DNA TGCGCCAGCAGCTTGGGGTCGGGAGGAGAGATGGAGACCCAGTACTTC. This codes for CASSLGSGGEMETQYF. The complete variable domain, with remaining parts taken from reference TRBV5-1 and TRBJ2-5, reads KAGVTQTPRYLIKTRGQQVTLSCSPISGHRSVSWYQQTPGQGLQFLFEYFSETQRNKGNFPGRFSGRQFSNSRSEMNVSTLELGDSALYLCASSLGSGGEMETQYFGPGTRLLVL.

This rearrangement joins TRBV2 to TRBJ1-1, with 7 bases that match TRBD1. V gave up 6 bases and J gave up 1 base; unmatched junction bases: 8. Germline V lookup: CDR1 SNHLY, CDR2 FYNNEI. The CDR3 loop spans 15 amino acids. The CDR3 nucleotides are TGTGCCAGCAGACCTACAGGGGTCGAGAACACTGAAGCTTTCTTT. Its translation: CASRPTGVENTEAFF.

The rearrangement joins TRBV9 to TRBJ1-6; D remains unclear. The V gene's germline CDR1 is SGDLS and CDR2 YYNGEE. The CDR3 is 16 amino acids. Trimming removed 2 bases at V and 6 bases at J, with 15 bases between. Here the CDR3 reads CASSVSTPGGNSPLHF. CDR3 bases: TGTGCCAGCAGCGTCTCAACCCCGGGCGGTAATTCACCCCTCCACTTT. Complete variable domain (other parts from reference TRBV9 and TRBJ1-6): DSGVTQTPKHLITATGQRVTLRCSPRSGDLSVYWYQQSLDQGLQFLIQYYNGEERAKGNILERFSAQQFPDLHSELNLSSLELGDSALYFCASSVSTPGGNSPLHFGNGTRLTVT.

The genes are TRBV10-1 and TRBJ2-1; 10 positions match TRBD1. The CDR3 totals 15 residues. Germline CDR1 is WNHNN and CDR2 is SYGVQD (reference sequence). The V gene end was trimmed by 4 bases and the J gene end by 9 bases; junction bases not matched to a gene: 9. The CDR3 sequence is CASSGRTGGSAEQFF. Here the CDR3 DNA reads TGCGCCAGCAGTGGGAGGACAGGGGGGTCGGCTGAGCAGTTCTTC.

The J gene is TRBJ1-1, the V gene TRBV18; 9 positions match TRBD1. Germline CDR1 is KGHSH and CDR2 is LQKENI. The CDR3 totals 15 residues. Unmatched junction bases numbered 5, after V lost 6 bases and J lost 0 bases. The chain's CDR3 is CASSPDRGVNTEAFF. The CDR3, as DNA: TGTGCCAGCTCTCCGGACAGGGGCGTGAACACTGAAGCTTTCTTT.

The chain recombines TRBV6-1 with TRBJ2-3; a weak D match, TRBD2 (6 bases). The CDR3 loop spans 16 amino acids. Germline V gives CDR1 MNHNS, CDR2 SASEGT. V was trimmed by 3 bases and J by 0 bases, leaving 13 bases between them. Written as DNA, the CDR3 is TGTGCCAGCAGTGAGTCGGGAGCTTTTAGCACAGATACGCAGTATTTT. Protein product: CASSESGAFSTDTQYF.

The chain uses TRBV18 and TRBJ1-1, with D hard to call. CDR3 length equals 11 residues. The V and J ends lost 6 bases and 3 bases respectively, with 5 bases between them. Germline V gene sequence: CDR1 KGHSH, CDR2 LQKENI. CDR3 loop: CASSGYTEAFF. The CDR3 DNA reads TGTGCCAGCTCGGGGTACACTGAAGCTTTCTTT.

The chain has TRBV16 and TRBJ1-5, with D possibly matching TRBD1 (5 bases). Germline V gene sequence: CDR1 KGHSY, CDR2 FQNENV. This CDR3 region has 12 residues. V lost 0 bases to trimming and J lost 16 bases, with 13 bases between them. The CDR3 sequence: CASSQSGQGRHF. CDR3 sequence (DNA): TGTGCCAGCAGCCAATCTGGCCAGGGACGACATTTT.

Regarding this clone: This sample includes further DNA sequences coding for the same CDR3. The V gene is TRBV29-1, the J gene TRBJ2-2, with D unresolved. Trimming stripped 4 bases from V and 0 bases from J, with 0 bases between. CDR3 length: 11 amino acids. Germline lookup yields CDR1 SQVTM and CDR2 ANQGSEA. CDR3 residues: CSVANTGELFF. CDR3 DNA: TGCAGCGTTGCGAACACCGGGGAGCTGTTTTTT.

V is TRBV19 and J is TRBJ2-3, with TRBD1 as a possible D gene (6 bases). The CDR3 is 13 amino acids. Germline CDR1 and CDR2: LNHDA and SQIVND (reference sequence). V gave up 10 bases and J gave up 1 base, with 12 bases separating them. DNA for the CDR3: TGTGCCATTAGGACAGAGGGCACAGATACGCAGTATTTT. Protein: CAIRTEGTDTQYF.

The gene calls are TRBV4-1 and TRBJ2-7; TRBD1 matches at 8 bases. Germline V gene data show CDR1 as MGHRA and CDR2 as YSYEKL. The CDR3 contains 15 residues. V was clipped by 1 base and J by 0 bases; unmatched bases: 2. CDR3 sequence: CASSQAGQGSYEQYF. CDR3 DNA sequence: TGCGCCAGCAGCCAAGCCGGACAGGGCTCCTACGAGCAGTACTTC.

The V and J genes are TRBV5-1 and TRBJ1-1; D gene unclear. Trimming took off 7 bases at V and 2 bases at J, with 6 bases between the two ends. Germline V gene data show CDR1 as SGHRS and CDR2 as YFSETQ. The CDR3 is made up of 11 amino acids. The CDR3: CASGSNTEAFF. CDR3 in DNA: TGCGCCAGCGGATCTAACACTGAAGCTTTCTTT.

This clone is a singleton in its sample. In nucleotides, the CDR3 is TGTGCCAGCAGCTCCTGGATGACAGTCTCTGGCTACACCTTC. Its translation: CASSSWMTVSGYTF. The V call is TRBV5-4, the J call TRBJ1-2, with D perhaps matching TRBD1 (5 bases). Per germline, CDR1 SGHNT and CDR2 YYREEE (reference sequence). The CDR3 length is 14 residues. Trimming took 3 bases from V and 7 from J, leaving 16 bases between them.

This chain links TRBV7-2 with TRBJ2-2, with TRBD2 matching over 14 bases. V was clipped by 5 bases and J by 5 bases; unmatched bases: 4. The length of the CDR3 is 16 residues. Germline CDR1 SGHTA, CDR2 FQGNSA. The CDR3 loop is CASSPGLAGDTGELFF. The CDR3 DNA follows: TGTGCCAGCAGCCCGGGACTAGCGGGAGATACCGGGGAGCTGTTTTTT.

J is TRBJ1-6 and V is TRBV18; 7 positions agree with TRBD1. This CDR3 region has 15 residues. V shed 2 bases and J 7 bases; nucleotides not matched to a gene: 5. Germline V gene data show CDR1 as KGHSH and CDR2 as LQKENI. CDR3 protein: CASSPVQGSNSPLHF. CDR3 nucleotides: TGTGCCAGCTCACCAGTACAGGGGTCGAATTCACCCCTCCACTTT.

The CDR3 sequence: CASGSGGHYNEQFF. Here the CDR3 DNA reads TGTGCCAGCGGGAGCGGAGGGCACTACAATGAGCAGTTCTTC. The chain uses TRBV6-5 and TRBJ2-1; D perhaps matches TRBD2 (6 bases). The CDR3 totals 14 residues. Trimming shortened V by 8 bases and J by 3 bases, and 14 bases separated the two germline ends. Germline V gene data show CDR1 as MNHEY and CDR2 as SVGAGI.

This clone turned up a few times. This sequence joins TRBV6-5 and TRBJ1-6, with a weak D call TRBD1 (6 bases). The length of the CDR3 is 14 residues. V was cut by 2 bases and J by 9 bases, with 11 bases left in between. CDR1 is MNHEY and CDR2 is SVGAGI in the germline V gene. The CDR3 region is CASSYGQQRSPLHF. CDR3 nucleotide sequence: TGTGCCAGCAGTTACGGACAGCAACGTTCACCCCTCCACTTT.

The gene calls are TRBV7-8 and TRBJ2-3; TRBD2 is a possible D gene (5 bases). V gave up 5 bases and J gave up 1 base, with 16 bases separating them. Germline V CDR1 and CDR2: SGHVS, FQNEAQ. CDR3 length: 16 residues. The CDR3 spells CASSREGASGTDTQYF. The DNA for the CDR3 is TGTGCCAGCAGCCGAGAGGGCGCGTCCGGCACAGATACGCAGTATTTT.

V gene TRBV6-6 combines with J gene TRBJ2-7, with D possibly TRBD2 on 6 matching bases. The germline V gene encodes CDR1 MNHNY and CDR2 SVGAGI (reference sequence). V lost 2 bases and J lost 2, with 10 bases in between. This CDR3 has 14 amino acids. CDR3 region: CASSYPGDAYEQYF. The CDR3 DNA is TGTGCCAGCAGTTACCCGGGAGACGCCTACGAGCAGTACTTC.

This clone appeared once. The same CDR3 can be traced to other DNA sequences in this sample. The chain uses TRBV5-1 and TRBJ2-3; unclear D gene. Looked up from germline, CDR1 is SGHRS and CDR2 is YFSETQ. The CDR3 is 13 residues long. V was clipped by 4 bases and J by 0 bases, with 6 bases between them. CDR3: CASSATSTDTQYF. The CDR3, as DNA: TGCGCCAGCAGCGCGACTAGCACAGATACGCAGTATTTT.

The J gene is TRBJ1-5, the V gene TRBV30; a weak D match, TRBD1 (6 bases). Trimming took off 0 bases at V and 3 bases at J, with 12 bases between the two ends. Germline V gene data show CDR1 as GTSNPN and CDR2 as SVGIG (reference sequence). The CDR3 extends over 15 amino acids. The CDR3 nucleotides read TGTGCCTGGAGTGTCGGGGGGGGCTACAATCAGCCCCAGCATTTT. Protein sequence: CAWSVGGGYNQPQHF.